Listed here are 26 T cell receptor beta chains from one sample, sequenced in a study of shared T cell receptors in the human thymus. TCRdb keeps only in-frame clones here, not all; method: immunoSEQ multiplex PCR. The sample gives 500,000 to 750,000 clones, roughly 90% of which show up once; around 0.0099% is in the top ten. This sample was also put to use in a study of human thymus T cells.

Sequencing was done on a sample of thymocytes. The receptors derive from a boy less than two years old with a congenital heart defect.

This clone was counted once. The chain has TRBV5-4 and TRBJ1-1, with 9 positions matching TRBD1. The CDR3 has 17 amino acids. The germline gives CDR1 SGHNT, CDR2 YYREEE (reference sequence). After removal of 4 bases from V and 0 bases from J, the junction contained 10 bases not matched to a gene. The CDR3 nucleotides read TGTGCCAGCAGCACTACAGGGGGCGCGCCCCTGAACACTGAAGCTTTCTTT. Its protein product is CASSTTGGAPLNTEAFF.

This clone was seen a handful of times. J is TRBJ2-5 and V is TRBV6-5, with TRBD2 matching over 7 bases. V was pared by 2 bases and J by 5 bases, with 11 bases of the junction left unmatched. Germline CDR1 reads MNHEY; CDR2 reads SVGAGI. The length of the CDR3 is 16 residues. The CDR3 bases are TGTGCCAGCAGTTACCACCATGAGCGGGATTTGGAGACCCAGTACTTC. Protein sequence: CASSYHHERDLETQYF.

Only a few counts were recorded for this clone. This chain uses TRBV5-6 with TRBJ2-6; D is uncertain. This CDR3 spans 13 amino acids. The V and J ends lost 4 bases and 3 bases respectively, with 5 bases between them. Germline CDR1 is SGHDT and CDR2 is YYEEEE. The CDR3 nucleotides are TGTGCCAGCAGCCCCGGTGGGGCCAACGTCCTGACTTTC. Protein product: CASSPGGANVLTF.

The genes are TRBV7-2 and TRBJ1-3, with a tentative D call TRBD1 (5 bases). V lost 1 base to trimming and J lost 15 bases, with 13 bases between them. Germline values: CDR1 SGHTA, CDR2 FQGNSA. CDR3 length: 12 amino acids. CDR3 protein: CASSLGGHFGYF. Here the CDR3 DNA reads TGTGCCAGCAGCTTAGGGGGCCATTTTGGATATTTT.

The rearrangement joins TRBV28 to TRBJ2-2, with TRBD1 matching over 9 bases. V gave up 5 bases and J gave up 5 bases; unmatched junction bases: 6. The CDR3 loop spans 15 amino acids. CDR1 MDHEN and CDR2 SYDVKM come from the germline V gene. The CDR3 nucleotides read TGTGCCAGCAGTCGGACAGGGGTGAGGACCGGGGAGCTGTTTTTT. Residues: CASSRTGVRTGELFF.

The CDR3 nucleotides are TGTGCTAGTGGTTTCCAGCGGGAGTGGTCGAGGGGGGAGCTGTTTTTT. Its translation: CASGFQREWSRGELFF. The rearrangement uses TRBV12-5 and TRBJ2-2; 8 bases are shared with TRBD2. V shed 3 bases, J shed 8 bases, and the junction held 11 bases outside the gene matches. There are 16 residues in the CDR3. Looked up from germline, CDR1 is LGHNT and CDR2 is FRNRAP.

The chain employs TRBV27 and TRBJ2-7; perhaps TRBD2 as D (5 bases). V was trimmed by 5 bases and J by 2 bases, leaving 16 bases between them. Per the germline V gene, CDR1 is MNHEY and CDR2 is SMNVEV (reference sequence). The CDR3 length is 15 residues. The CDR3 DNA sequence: TGTGCCAGCAGTAACGAGGGAAGGGAAACCTACGAGCAGTACTTC. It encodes CASSNEGRETYEQYF.

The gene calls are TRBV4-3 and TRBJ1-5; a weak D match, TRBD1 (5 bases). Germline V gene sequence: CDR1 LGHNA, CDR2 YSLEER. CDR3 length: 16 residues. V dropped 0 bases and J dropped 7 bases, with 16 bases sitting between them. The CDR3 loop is CASSQDKGQGGQPQHF. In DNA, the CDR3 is TGCGCCAGCAGCCAAGATAAAGGCCAGGGAGGGCAGCCCCAGCATTTT.

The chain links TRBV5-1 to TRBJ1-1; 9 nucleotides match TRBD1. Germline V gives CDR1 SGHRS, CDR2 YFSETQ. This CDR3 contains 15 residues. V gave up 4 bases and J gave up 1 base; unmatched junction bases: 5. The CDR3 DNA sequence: TGCGCCAGCAGCGGACCGGGACAGGGGAACACTGAAGCTTTCTTT. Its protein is CASSGPGQGNTEAFF.

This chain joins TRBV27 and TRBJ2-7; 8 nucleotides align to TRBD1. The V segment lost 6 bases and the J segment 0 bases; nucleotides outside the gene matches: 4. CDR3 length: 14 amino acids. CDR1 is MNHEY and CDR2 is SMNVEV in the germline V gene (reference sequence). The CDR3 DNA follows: TGTGCCAGCAGATGGACAGGGAGCTCCTACGAGCAGTACTTC. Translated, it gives CASRWTGSSYEQYF.

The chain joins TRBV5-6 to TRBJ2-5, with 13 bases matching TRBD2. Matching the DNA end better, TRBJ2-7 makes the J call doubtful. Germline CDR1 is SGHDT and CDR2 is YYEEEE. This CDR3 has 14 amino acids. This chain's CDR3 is CASSRTSGSYEQYF. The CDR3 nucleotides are TGTGCCAGCAGCAGGACTAGCGGGAGCTACGAGCAGTACTTC.

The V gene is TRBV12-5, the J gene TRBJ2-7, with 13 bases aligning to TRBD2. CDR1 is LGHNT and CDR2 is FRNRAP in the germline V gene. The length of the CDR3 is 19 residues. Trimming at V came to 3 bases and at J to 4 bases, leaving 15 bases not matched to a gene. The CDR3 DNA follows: TGTGCTAGTGGTTTTTTCAAACTAGCGGGAGGGTTATTGATTTACGAGCAGTACTTC. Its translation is CASGFFKLAGGLLIYEQYF.

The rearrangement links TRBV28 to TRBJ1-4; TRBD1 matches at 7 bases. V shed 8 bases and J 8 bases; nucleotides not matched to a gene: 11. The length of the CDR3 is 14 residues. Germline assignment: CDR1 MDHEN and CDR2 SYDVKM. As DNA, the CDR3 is TGTGCCAGCCATCCTGGGACAGACCGAGAAAAACTGTTTTTT. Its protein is CASHPGTDREKLFF.

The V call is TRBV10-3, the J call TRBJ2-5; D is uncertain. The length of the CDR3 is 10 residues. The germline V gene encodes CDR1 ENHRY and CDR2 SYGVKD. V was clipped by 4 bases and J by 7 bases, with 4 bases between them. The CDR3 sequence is CAISVRTQYF. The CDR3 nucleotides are TGTGCCATCAGTGTCAGGACCCAGTACTTC.

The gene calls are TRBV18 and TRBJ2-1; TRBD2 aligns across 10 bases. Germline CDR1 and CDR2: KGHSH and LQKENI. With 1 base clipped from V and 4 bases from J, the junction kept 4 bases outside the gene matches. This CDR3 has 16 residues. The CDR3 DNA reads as TGTGCCAGCTCACCACTTGAAGCGGGAGGGTACAATGAGCAGTTCTTC. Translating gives CASSPLEAGGYNEQFF.

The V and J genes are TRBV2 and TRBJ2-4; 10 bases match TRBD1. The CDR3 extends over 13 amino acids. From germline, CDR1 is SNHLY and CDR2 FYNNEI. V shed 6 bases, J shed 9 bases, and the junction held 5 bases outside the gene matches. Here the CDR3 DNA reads TGTGCCAGCAGGACTCGGGACAGGGGCATTCAGTACTTC. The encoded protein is CASRTRDRGIQYF.

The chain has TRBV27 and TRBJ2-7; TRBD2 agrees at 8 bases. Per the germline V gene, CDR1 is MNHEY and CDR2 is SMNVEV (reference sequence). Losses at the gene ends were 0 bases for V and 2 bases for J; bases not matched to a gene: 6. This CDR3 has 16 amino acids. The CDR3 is CASSLSGLGPTYEQYF. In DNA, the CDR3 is TGTGCCAGCAGTTTATCGGGACTAGGCCCGACCTACGAGCAGTACTTC.

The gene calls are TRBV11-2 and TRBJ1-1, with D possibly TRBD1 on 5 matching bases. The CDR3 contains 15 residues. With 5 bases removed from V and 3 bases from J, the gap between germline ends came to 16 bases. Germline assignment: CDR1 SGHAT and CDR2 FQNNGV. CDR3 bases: TGTGCCAGCAGCCCCCGGGTGGGAGGGGACACTGAAGCTTTCTTT. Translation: CASSPRVGGDTEAFF.

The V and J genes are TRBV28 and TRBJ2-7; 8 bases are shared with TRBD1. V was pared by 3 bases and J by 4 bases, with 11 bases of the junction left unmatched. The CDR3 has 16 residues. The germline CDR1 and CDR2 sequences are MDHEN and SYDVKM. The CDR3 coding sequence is TGTGCCAGCAGTTTTCATCAGGACAGGGAAGGGTACGAGCAGTACTTC. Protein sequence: CASSFHQDREGYEQYF.

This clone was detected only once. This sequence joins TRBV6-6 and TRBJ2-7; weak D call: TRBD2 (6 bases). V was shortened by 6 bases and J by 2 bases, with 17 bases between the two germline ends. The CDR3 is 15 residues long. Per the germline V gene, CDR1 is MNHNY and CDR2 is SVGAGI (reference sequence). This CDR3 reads CASSPGVAEAYEQYF. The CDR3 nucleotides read TGTGCCAGCAGCCCCGGGGTAGCGGAGGCCTACGAGCAGTACTTC.

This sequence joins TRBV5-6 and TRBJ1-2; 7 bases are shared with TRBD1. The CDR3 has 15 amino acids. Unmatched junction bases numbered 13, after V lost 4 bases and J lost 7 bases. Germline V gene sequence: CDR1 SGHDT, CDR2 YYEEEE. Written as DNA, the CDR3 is TGTGCCAGCAGCCACCGGGACAGCCCTTTTGGTGGCTACACCTTC. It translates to CASSHRDSPFGGYTF.

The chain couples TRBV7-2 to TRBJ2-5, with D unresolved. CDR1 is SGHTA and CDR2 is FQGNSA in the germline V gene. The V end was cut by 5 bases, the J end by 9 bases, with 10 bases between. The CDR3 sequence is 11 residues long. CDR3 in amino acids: CASSQDLAQYF. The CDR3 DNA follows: TGTGCCAGCAGCCAAGACTTGGCCCAGTACTTC.

The CDR3 nucleotides are TGTGCCAGCAGCCAAGATGGTGTGCGAACCCGGGGTAGGATGAACACTGAAGCTTTCTTT. This sequence encodes CASSQDGVRTRGRMNTEAFF. The rearrangement joins TRBV4-2 to TRBJ1-1; D gene uncertain. The V gene lost 0 bases and the J gene lost 0 bases, with 23 bases spanning the gap. The CDR3 has 20 residues. The V gene's germline CDR1 is LGHNA and CDR2 YNFKEQ.

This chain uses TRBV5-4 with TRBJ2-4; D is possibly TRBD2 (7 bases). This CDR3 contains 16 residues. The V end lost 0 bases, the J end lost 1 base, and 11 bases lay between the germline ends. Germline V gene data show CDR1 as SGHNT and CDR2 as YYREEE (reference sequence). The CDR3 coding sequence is TGTGCCAGCAGCTTGGATGGGGGGGCGGCCAAAAACATTCAGTACTTC. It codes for CASSLDGGAAKNIQYF.

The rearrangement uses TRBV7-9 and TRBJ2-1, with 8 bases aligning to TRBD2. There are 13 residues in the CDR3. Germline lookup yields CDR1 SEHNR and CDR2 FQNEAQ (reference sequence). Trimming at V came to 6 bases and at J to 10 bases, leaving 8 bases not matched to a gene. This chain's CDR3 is CASSPERGIEQFF. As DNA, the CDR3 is TGTGCCAGCAGTCCTGAGCGGGGGATCGAGCAGTTCTTC.

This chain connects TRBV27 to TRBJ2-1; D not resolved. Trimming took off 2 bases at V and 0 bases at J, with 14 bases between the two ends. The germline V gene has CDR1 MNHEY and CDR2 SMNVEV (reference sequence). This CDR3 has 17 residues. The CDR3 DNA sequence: TGTGCCAGCAGTTTAGTTGCGTCCGATAGCTCCTACAATGAGCAGTTCTTC. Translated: CASSLVASDSSYNEQFF.